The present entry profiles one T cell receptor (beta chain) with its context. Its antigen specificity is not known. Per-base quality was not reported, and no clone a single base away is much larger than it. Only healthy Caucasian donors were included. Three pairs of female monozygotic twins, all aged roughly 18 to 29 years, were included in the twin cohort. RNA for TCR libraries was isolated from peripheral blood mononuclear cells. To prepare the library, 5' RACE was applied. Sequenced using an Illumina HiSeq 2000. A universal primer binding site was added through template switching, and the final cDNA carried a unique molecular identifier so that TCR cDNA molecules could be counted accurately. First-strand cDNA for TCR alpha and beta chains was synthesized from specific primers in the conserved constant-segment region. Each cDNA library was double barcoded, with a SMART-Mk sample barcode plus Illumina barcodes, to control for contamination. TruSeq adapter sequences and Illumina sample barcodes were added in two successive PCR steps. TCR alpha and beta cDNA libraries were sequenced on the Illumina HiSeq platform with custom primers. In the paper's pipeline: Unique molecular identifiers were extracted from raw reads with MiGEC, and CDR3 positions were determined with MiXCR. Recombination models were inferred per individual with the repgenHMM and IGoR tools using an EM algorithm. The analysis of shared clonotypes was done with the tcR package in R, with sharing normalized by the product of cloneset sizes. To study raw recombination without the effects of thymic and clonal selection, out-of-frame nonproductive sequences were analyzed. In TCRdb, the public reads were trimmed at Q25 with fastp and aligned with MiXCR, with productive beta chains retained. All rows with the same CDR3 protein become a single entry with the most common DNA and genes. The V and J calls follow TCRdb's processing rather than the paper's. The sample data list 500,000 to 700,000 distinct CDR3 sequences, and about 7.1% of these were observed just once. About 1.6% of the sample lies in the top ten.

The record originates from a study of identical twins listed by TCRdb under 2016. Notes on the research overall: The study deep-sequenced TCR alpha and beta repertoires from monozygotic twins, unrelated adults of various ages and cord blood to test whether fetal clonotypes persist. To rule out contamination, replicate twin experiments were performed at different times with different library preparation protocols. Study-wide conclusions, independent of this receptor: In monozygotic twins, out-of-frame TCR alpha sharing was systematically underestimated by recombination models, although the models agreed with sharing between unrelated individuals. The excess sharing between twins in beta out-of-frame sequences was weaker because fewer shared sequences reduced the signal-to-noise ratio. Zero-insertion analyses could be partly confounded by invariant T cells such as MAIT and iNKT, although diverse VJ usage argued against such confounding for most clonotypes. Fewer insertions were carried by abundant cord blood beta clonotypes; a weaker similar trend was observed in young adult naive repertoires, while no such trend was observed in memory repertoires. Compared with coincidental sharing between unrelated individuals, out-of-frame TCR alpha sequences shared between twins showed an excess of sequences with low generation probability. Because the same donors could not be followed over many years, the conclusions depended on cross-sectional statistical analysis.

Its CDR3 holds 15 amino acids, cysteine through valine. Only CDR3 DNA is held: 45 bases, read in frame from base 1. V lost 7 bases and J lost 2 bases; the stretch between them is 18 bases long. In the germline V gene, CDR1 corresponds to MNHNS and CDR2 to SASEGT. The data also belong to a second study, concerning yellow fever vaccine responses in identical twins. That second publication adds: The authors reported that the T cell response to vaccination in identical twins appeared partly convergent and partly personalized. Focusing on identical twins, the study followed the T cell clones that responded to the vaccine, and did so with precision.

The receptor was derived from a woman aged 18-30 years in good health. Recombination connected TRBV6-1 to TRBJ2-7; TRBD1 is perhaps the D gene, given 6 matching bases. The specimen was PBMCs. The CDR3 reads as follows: CASIDGTRTTYEQYV. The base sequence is TGTGCCAGCATCGACGGGACAAGAACAACCTACGAGCAGTACGTC.